A selection of T cell receptor beta chains follows, all from one sample in a study of blood T cell repertoires in COVID-19. The table came from immunoSEQ multiplex PCR; TCRdb's copy has only in-frame clones and leaves some out. The sample shows approximately 290,000 clones, 70% to 90% of them seen only once. What was sequenced was peripheral blood. All receptors come from a human donor with COVID-19, enrolled during active disease. The donor label of this sample is uncertain. Both conserved end residues are part of each CDR3.

>TRBV28|TRBJ2-1
CASLQGAREQFF
>TRBV13|TRBJ2-7
CASSPSGPSYEQYF
>TRBV9|TRBJ2-1
CASSVANQGRNEQFF
>TRBV5-6|TRBJ2-1
CASSLYQRDYNEQFF
>TRBV6-5|TRBJ1-5
CASSYYQGQPQHF
>TRBV6-1|TRBJ1-5
CASSDRQGGQPQHF
>TRBV7-2|TRBJ2-1
CASSLTGWYEQFF
>TRBV7-6|TRBJ2-2
CASSLAQLKNTGELFF
>TRBV29-1|TRBJ2-7
CSASARDRGYEQYF
>TRBV24-1|TRBJ1-4
CATRVALQRTNEKLFF
>TRBV25-1|TRBJ1-6
CASRWTGDNSPLHF
>TRBV15|TRBJ1-1
CATSRGDRGNTEAFF
>TRBV15|TRBJ2-5
CATSSPTGTGEEYF
>TRBV7-8|TRBJ1-3
CASSAGTGKGSGNTIYF
>TRBV6-6|TRBJ2-5
CASSYLAGAQETQYF
>TRBV20-1|TRBJ2-7
CSARATHEQYF
>TRBV27|TRBJ2-4
CASKGGGALRVQNIQYF
>TRBV7-2|TRBJ2-5
CASSYNPGTSIGTQYF
>TRBV19|TRBJ1-5
CASSMAATGNQPQHF
>TRBV28|TRBJ2-1
CASSAPSLRNEQFF